One sample yielded the 14 T cell receptor beta chains listed below, sequenced in a study of blood T cell repertoires in COVID-19. Using immunoSEQ multiplex PCR, the repertoire was profiled, and TCRdb retains in-frame clones only, with some absent. The table shows 250,000 to 350,000 clones, with approximately 84% occurring only once. Specimen: peripheral blood. The origin of the receptors is a human donor with COVID-19, enrolled during active disease. The donor label of this sample is uncertain.

This clone came up once. The chain couples TRBV15 to TRBJ2-7; 12 bases fit TRBD2. With 1 base clipped from V and 6 bases from J, the junction kept 7 bases outside the gene matches. Looked up from germline, CDR1 is LNHNV and CDR2 is YYDKDF (reference sequence). CDR3 length: 16 amino acids. Written as DNA, the CDR3 is TGTGCCACCAGCAGAGTAGGGGCTAGCGGGAGGGGCGAGCAGTACTTC. It is translated as CATSRVGASGRGEQYF.

This chain joins TRBV11-2 and TRBJ2-6; 8 nucleotides line up with TRBD1. The CDR3 has 18 amino acids. Germline V gives CDR1 SGHAT, CDR2 FQNNGV. The V segment lost 1 base and the J segment 0 bases; nucleotides outside the gene matches: 5. In DNA, the CDR3 is TGTGCCAGCAGCTTAGGGGGGACAGGATTCTCTGGGGCCAACGTCCTGACTTTC. This codes for CASSLGGTGFSGANVLTF.

The chain combines TRBV14 with TRBJ1-4; D gene uncertain. V shed 1 base and J shed 4 bases, with 7 bases lying between them. From germline, CDR1 is SGHDN and CDR2 FVKESK. The CDR3 extends over 14 amino acids. Written as DNA, the CDR3 is TGTGCCAGCAGCCAAGGAGGTGGTAATGAAAAACTGTTTTTT. Protein sequence: CASSQGGGNEKLFF.

For the CDR3, the DNA is TGCGCCAGCAGCTTGGGGGACAGAGCTGGGGACACTGAAGCTTTCTTT. It encodes CASSLGDRAGDTEAFF. The chain is built from TRBV5-1 and TRBJ1-1, with 7 positions matching TRBD1. The CDR3 runs to 16 residues. Germline CDR1 and CDR2: SGHRS and YFSETQ. The trim removed 0 bases at V and 3 bases at J, leaving 8 bases unmatched.

This clone showed up just once. The V call is TRBV29-1, the J call TRBJ2-1; 7 bases line up with TRBD2. Germline loops: CDR1 SQVTM, CDR2 ANQGSEA. V dropped 7 bases and J dropped 7; count of bases not matched to a gene: 13. The CDR3 is 14 residues long. The CDR3 is CSALTGTTINEQFF. The CDR3 region has the DNA TGCAGCGCTCTAACCGGGACTACCATTAATGAGCAGTTCTTC.

The chain uses TRBV5-1 and TRBJ1-1; D may be TRBD1 (6 bases). V was trimmed by 4 bases and J by 4 bases, leaving 23 bases between them. The germline gives CDR1 SGHRS, CDR2 YFSETQ. This CDR3 region has 17 residues. The CDR3 DNA sequence: TGCGCCAGCAGCCTCGAGGGGGGGCGTCCCCAGGGCACTGAAGCTTTCTTT. Its protein product is CASSLEGGRPQGTEAFF.

CDR3 residues: CASSQGLGLYNEQFF. CDR3 DNA sequence: TGTGCCAGCAGTCAAGGACTAGGCCTTTACAATGAGCAGTTCTTC. V usage is TRBV6-4 and J usage is TRBJ2-1; the match to TRBD2 covers 7 bases. V lost 5 bases to trimming and J lost 4 bases; unmatched junction nucleotides: 8. Germline CDR1 and CDR2: MRHNA and SNTAGT. The CDR3 contains 15 residues.

This clone has only one observation. The V call is TRBV5-6, the J call TRBJ2-6; 8 positions agree with TRBD1. The CDR3 contains 18 residues. The germline CDR1 and CDR2 sequences are SGHDT and YYEEEE. V shed 1 base and J 0 bases; nucleotides not matched to a gene: 6. DNA for the CDR3: TGTGCCAGCAGCTTGTTGGGACAGGCCGGCTCTGGGGCCAACGTCCTGACTTTC. Translation: CASSLLGQAGSGANVLTF.

The chain employs TRBV7-9 and TRBJ1-1; D possibly corresponds to TRBD1 (5 bases). Germline CDR1 SEHNR, CDR2 FQNEAQ (reference sequence). The CDR3 runs to 15 residues. The V end was cut by 0 bases, the J end by 0 bases, with 8 bases between. The CDR3 here is CASSLATGLNTEAFF. CDR3 nucleotide sequence: TGTGCCAGCAGCTTAGCTACAGGATTGAACACTGAAGCTTTCTTT.

The rearrangement links TRBV12-3 or TRBV12-4 to TRBJ2-1, with TRBD2 identical over 7 bases. The CDR3 loop spans 13 amino acids. V lost 7 bases to trimming and J lost 9 bases; unmatched junction nucleotides: 9. The DNA for the CDR3 is TGTGCCAGCAACTTCGGGAGGACCAGTGAGCAGTTCTTC. Protein sequence: CASNFGRTSEQFF.

This chain connects TRBV18 to TRBJ2-7; 11 bases match TRBD2. CDR1 and CDR2 (germline): KGHSH, LQKENI. V dropped 2 bases and J dropped 3; count of bases not matched to a gene: 3. CDR3 length: 15 residues. The DNA of the CDR3 is TGTGCCAGCTCACCAGAGGGACTAGCGGTCTACGAGCAGTACTTC. Translating it yields CASSPEGLAVYEQYF.

Here the CDR3 DNA reads TGTGCCAGCAGTGAATTCAGGGAGGACTACAATGAGCAGTTCTTC. Protein sequence: CASSEFREDYNEQFF. V usage is TRBV2 and J usage is TRBJ2-1, with D perhaps matching TRBD2 (6 bases). The CDR3 has 15 residues. Trimming took off 2 bases at V and 3 bases at J, with 11 bases between the two ends. Germline lookup yields CDR1 SNHLY and CDR2 FYNNEI.

This clone has just a few counts. The chain recombines TRBV5-5 with TRBJ2-1; TRBD1 might be the D (7 bases). V lost 2 bases, J lost 8 bases, and 11 bases lay in between. Germline loops: CDR1 SGHKS, CDR2 YYEKEE (reference sequence). The CDR3 is 13 amino acids. The CDR3 loop reads CASSLQGRHEQFF. CDR3 sequence (DNA): TGTGCCAGCAGCTTACAGGGGAGGCATGAGCAGTTCTTC.

CDR3 DNA: TGTGCCAGCAGCGAAAAGGACACCTATGTTTATAGCAATCAGCCCCAGCATTTT. Translated, it gives CASSEKDTYVYSNQPQHF. The chain recombines TRBV28 with TRBJ1-5, with D possibly matching TRBD1 (5 bases). V gave up 6 bases and J gave up 0 bases, with 21 bases separating them. The CDR3 has 18 amino acids. CDR1 is MDHEN, CDR2 SYDVKM, per germline. The whole variable domain, remainder taken from reference TRBV28 and TRBJ1-5, is DVKVTQSSRYLVKRTGEKVFLECVQDMDHENMFWYRQDPGLGLRLIYFSYDVKMKEKGDIPEGYSVSREKKERFSLILESASTNQTSMYLCASSEKDTYVYSNQPQHFGDGTRLSIL.